This T cell receptor (beta chain) was observed in a study of blood T cell repertoires in COVID-19. Whole-study context: COVID-19 samples from acute and convalescent phases originated in the United States, Italy and Spain.

This CDR3 contains 14 residues. V shed 0 bases and J shed 6 bases, with 11 bases lying between them. Germline-derived CDR1 and CDR2 are KGHSH and LQKENI. Original handling: Reference gene primer amplification yielded estimated nucleated cell counts. The protocol was immunoSEQ multiplex PCR, while the TCRdb copy is restricted to in-frame clones and leaves out a portion. V and J calls and clone size are copied from that table; D and trimming were computed from the DNA. Of approximately 170,000 clones in the sample, around 84% were seen once. This receptor was identified in a woman of 80 years or more with acute or convalescent COVID-19. The chain links TRBV18 to TRBJ1-2; the D gene is possibly TRBD1 (5 bases). Sequencing input: peripheral blood. The CDR3 sequence is CASSPPSQGDGYTF. The DNA for the CDR3 is TGTGCCAGCTCACCACCGTCACAAGGGGATGGCTACACCTTC.